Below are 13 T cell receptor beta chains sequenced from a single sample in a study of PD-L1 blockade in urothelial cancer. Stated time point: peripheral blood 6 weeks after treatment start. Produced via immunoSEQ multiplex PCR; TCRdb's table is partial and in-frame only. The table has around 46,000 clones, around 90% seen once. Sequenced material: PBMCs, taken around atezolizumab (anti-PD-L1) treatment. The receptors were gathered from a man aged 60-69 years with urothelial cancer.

The CDR3 DNA reads TGTGCCAGCAGTCCCGTGGGGAGAATCTATGGCTACACCTTC. Translating gives CASSPVGRIYGYTF. The chain links TRBV28 to TRBJ1-2; D gene ambiguous. V was pared by 5 bases and J by 4 bases, with 14 bases between. The CDR3 consists of 14 residues. The germline V gene encodes CDR1 MDHEN and CDR2 SYDVKM.

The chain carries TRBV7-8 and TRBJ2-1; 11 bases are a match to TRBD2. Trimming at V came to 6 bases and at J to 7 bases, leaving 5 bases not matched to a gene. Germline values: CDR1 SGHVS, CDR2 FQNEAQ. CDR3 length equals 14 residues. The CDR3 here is CASRRSGRGNEQFF. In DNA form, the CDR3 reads TGTGCCAGCAGGCGTAGCGGGAGGGGAAATGAGCAGTTCTTC.

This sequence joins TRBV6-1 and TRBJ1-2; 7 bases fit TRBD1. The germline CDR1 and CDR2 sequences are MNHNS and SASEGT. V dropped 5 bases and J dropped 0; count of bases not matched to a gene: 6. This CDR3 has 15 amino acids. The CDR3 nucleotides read TGTGCCAGCAGTCCCGGGGACAGCTCTAACTATGGCTACACCTTC. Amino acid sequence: CASSPGDSSNYGYTF.

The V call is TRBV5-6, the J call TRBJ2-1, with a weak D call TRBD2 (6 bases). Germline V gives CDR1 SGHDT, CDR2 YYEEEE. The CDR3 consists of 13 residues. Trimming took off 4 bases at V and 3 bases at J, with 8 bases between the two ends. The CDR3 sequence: CASSTGVYNEQFF. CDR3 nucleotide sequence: TGTGCCAGCAGCACGGGAGTCTACAATGAGCAGTTCTTC.

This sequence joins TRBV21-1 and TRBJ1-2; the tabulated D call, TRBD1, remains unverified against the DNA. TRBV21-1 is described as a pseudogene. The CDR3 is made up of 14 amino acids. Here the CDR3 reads CASSKGGSLYGYTF. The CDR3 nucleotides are TGTGCCAGCAGCAAAGGGGGCAGCCTCTATGGCTACACCTTC.

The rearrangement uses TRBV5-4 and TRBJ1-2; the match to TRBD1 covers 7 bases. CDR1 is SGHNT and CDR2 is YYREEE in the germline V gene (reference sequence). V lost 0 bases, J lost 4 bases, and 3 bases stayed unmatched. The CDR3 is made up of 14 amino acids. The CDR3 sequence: CASSLGQGSYGYTF. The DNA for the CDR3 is TGTGCCAGCAGCTTGGGACAGGGCAGCTATGGCTACACCTTC.

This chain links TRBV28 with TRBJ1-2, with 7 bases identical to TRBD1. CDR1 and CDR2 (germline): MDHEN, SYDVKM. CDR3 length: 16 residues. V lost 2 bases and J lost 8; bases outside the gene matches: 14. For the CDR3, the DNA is TGTGCCAGCAGTTTACCCCGCCGGACAGGCCTTTGGGGCTACACCTTC. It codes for CASSLPRRTGLWGYTF.

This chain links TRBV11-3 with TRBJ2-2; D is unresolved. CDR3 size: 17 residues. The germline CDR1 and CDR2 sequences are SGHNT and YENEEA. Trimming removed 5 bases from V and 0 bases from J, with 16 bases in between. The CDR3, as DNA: TGTGCCAGCAGCCTACGAACTCTCGGAGCGAACACCGGGGAGCTGTTTTTT. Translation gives CASSLRTLGANTGELFF.

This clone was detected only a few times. CDR3 in amino acids: CASSPMGLPYEQYF. CDR3 nucleotide sequence: TGTGCCAGTAGCCCGATGGGACTGCCCTACGAGCAGTACTTC. The chain combines TRBV19 with TRBJ2-7; possibly TRBD2 for D (6 bases). Germline V CDR1 and CDR2: LNHDA, SQIVND (reference sequence). The CDR3 is made up of 14 amino acids. Trimming stripped 6 bases from V and 2 bases from J, with 14 bases between. The variable domain in full, with the rest retrieved from reference TRBV19 and TRBJ2-7, is DGGITQSPKYLFRKEGQNVTLSCEQNLNHDAMYWYRQDPGQGLRLIYYSQIVNDFQKGDIAEGYSVSREKKESFPLTVTSAQKNPTAFYLCASSPMGLPYEQYFGPGTRLTVT.

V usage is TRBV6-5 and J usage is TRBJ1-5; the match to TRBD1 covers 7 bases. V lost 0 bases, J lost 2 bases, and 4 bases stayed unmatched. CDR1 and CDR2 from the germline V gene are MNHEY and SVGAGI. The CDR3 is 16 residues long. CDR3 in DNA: TGTGCCAGCAGTTACTCTCGGGGGACAGGCAATCAGCCCCAGCATTTT. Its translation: CASSYSRGTGNQPQHF.

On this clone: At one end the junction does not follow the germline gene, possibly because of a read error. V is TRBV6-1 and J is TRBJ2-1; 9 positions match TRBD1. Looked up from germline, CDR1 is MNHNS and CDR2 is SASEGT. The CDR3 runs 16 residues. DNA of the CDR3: TGTGCCAGCAGCGAAGACCCGGGACAGGGCTACAATGAGCAGTTCTTC. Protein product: CASSEDPGQGYNEQFF.

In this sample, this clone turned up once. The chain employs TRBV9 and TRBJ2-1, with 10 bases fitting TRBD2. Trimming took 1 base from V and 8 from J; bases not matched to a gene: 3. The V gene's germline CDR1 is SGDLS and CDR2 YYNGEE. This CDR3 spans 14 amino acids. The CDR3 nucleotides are TGTGCCAGCAGCGTAAGCGGGGGGGCAGATGAGCAGTTCTTC. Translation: CASSVSGGADEQFF.

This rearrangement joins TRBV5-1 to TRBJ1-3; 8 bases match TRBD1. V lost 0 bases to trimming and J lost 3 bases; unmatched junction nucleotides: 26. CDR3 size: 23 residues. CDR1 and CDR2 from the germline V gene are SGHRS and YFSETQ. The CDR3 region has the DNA TGCGCCAGCAGCTTGGCGGCTTCCCCGGGGACAGGATCCTTCCGGGCTATTGGAAACACCATATATTTT. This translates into CASSLAASPGTGSFRAIGNTIYF.